This TCR beta chain was obtained from a study of Ad26.COV2.S vaccination and SARS-CoV-2 variants. Study results and limitations: Reports say spike-specific CD8+ and CD4+ T cell responses covered substantial breadth after vaccination. For non-spike TCRs, breadth in vaccine recipients resembled that in placebo recipients.

The treatment was: around 19 received Ad26.COV2.S at low or high dose, single or two shots; a few received placebo; per-sample allocation not given. Sampling happened 63 days after the first vaccine or placebo injection. The individual, an adult aged 18-55 years, was a donor in Boston. Only in-frame clones appear in the TCRdb table, and some are missing; sequencing was by immunoSEQ multiplex PCR. The data show about 370,000 clones, with about 91% seen just once and around 1.9% held by the top ten. To note about this clone: What it binds is unknown.

The CDR3 is 15 amino acids. CDR1 and CDR2 (germline): MDHEN, SYDVKM. Deletions cut 4 bases from V and 0 bases from J, with 12 bases between. The receptor comes from a person aged 18-65 years who received the Ad26.COV2.S COVID-19 vaccine or a placebo. Sequenced here: peripheral blood, sampled in a trial of Ad26.COV2.S vaccine versus placebo. The genes are TRBV28 and TRBJ1-1; D is perhaps TRBD1 (6 bases). As DNA, the CDR3 is TGTGCCAGCAGTTGGCAGGGGAGAATGAACACTGAAGCTTTCTTT. It codes for CASSWQGRMNTEAFF.